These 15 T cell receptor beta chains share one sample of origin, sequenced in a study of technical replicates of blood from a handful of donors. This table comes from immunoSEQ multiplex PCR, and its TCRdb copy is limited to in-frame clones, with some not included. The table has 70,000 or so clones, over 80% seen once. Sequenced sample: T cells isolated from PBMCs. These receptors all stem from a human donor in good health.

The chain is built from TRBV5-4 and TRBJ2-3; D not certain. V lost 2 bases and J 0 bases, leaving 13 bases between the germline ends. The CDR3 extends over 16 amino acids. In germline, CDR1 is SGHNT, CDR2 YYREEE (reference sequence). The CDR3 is CASSLEPWSSTDTQYF. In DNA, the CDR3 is TGTGCCAGCAGCTTAGAACCTTGGAGCAGCACAGATACGCAGTATTTT.

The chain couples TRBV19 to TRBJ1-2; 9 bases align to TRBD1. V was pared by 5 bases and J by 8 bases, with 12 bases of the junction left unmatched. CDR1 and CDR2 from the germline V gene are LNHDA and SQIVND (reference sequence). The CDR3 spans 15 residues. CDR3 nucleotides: TGTGCCAGTAGTCCTCATAACAGGGGGCAGGAAGGCTACACCTTC. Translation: CASSPHNRGQEGYTF.

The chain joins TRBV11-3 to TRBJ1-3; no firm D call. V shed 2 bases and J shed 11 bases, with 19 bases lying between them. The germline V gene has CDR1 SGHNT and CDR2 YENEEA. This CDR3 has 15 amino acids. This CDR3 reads CASSLNFIFGSPIYF. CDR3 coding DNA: TGTGCCAGCAGCTTAAATTTTATCTTCGGTTCACCCATATATTTT.

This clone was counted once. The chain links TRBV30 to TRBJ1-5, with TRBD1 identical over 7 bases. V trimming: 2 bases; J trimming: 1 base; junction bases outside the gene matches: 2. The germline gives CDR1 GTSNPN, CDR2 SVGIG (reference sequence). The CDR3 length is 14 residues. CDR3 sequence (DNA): TGTGCCTGGAGTAGACAGGGCAGCAATCAGCCCCAGCATTTT. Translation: CAWSRQGSNQPQHF.

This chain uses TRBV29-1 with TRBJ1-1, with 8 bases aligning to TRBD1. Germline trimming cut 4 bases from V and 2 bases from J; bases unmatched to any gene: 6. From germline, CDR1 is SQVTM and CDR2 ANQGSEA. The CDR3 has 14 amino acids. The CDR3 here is CSVGDRSGNTEAFF. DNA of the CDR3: TGCAGCGTTGGGGACAGGTCGGGCAACACTGAAGCTTTCTTT.

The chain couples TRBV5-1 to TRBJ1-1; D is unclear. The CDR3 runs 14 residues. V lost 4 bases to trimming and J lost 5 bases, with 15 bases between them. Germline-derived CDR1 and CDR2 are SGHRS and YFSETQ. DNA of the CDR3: TGCGCCAGCAGCGCCGGACCGGGGAGAACTGAAGCTTTCTTT. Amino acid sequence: CASSAGPGRTEAFF. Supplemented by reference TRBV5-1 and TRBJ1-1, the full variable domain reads KAGVTQTPRYLIKTRGQQVTLSCSPISGHRSVSWYQQTPGQGLQFLFEYFSETQRNKGNFPGRFSGRQFSNSRSEMNVSTLELGDSALYLCASSAGPGRTEAFFGQGTRLTVV.

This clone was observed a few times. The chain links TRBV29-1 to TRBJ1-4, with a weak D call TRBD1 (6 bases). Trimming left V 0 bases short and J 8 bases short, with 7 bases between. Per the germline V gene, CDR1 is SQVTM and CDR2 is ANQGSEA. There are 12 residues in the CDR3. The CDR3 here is CSVEDQGEKLFF. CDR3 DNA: TGCAGCGTTGAAGATCAGGGGGAAAAACTGTTTTTT.

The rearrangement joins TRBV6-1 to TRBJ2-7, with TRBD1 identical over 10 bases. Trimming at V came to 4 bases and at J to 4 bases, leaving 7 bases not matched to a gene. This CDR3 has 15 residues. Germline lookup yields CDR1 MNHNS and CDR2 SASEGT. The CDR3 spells CASSAAGTGAYEQYF. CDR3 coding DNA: TGTGCCAGCAGTGCTGCCGGGACAGGGGCATACGAGCAGTACTTC.

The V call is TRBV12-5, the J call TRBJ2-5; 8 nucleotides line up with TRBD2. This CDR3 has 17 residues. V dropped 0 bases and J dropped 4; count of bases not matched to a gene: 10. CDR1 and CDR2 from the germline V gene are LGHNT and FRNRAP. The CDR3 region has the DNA TGTGCTAGTGGTTTGGTAGCTGCGACGGGGGGGGGAGAGACCCAGTACTTC. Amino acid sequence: CASGLVAATGGGETQYF.

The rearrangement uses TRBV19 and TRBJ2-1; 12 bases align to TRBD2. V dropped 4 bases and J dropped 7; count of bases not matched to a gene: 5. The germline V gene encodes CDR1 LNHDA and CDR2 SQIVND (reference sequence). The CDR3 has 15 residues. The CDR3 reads CASSNGLAGLNEQFF. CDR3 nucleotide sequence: TGTGCCAGTAGTAACGGACTAGCGGGGTTAAATGAGCAGTTCTTC.

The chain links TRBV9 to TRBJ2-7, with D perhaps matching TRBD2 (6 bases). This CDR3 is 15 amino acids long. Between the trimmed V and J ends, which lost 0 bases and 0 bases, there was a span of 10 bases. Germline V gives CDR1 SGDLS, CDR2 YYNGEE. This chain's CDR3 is CASSVGPDYSYEQYF. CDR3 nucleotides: TGTGCCAGCAGCGTAGGGCCGGACTACTCCTACGAGCAGTACTTC.

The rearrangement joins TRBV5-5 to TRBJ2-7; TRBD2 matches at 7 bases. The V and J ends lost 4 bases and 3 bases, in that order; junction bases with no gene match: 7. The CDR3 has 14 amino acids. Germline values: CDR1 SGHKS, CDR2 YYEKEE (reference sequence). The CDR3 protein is CASSRTSVLYEQYF. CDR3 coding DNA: TGTGCCAGCAGCCGTACTAGCGTCCTCTACGAGCAGTACTTC.

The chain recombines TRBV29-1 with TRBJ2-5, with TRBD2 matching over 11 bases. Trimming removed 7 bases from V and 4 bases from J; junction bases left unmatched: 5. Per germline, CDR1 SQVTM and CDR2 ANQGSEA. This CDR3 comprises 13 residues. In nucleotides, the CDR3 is TGCAGCGCTTTTAGCGGGAGGGCAGAGACCCAGTACTTC. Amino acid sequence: CSAFSGRAETQYF.

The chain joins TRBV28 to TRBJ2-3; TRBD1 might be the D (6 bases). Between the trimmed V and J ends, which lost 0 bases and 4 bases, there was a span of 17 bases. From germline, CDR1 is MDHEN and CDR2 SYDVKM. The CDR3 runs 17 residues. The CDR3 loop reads CASSLWNRVTLADTQYF. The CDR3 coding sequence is TGTGCCAGCAGTTTATGGAACAGGGTTACACTCGCAGATACGCAGTATTTT.

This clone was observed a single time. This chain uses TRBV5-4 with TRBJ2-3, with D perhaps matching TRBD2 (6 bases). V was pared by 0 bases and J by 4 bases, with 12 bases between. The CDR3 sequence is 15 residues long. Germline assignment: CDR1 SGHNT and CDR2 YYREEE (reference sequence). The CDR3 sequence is CASSLGVSGPDTQYF. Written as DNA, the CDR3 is TGTGCCAGCAGCTTGGGGGTTAGCGGACCAGATACGCAGTATTTT.